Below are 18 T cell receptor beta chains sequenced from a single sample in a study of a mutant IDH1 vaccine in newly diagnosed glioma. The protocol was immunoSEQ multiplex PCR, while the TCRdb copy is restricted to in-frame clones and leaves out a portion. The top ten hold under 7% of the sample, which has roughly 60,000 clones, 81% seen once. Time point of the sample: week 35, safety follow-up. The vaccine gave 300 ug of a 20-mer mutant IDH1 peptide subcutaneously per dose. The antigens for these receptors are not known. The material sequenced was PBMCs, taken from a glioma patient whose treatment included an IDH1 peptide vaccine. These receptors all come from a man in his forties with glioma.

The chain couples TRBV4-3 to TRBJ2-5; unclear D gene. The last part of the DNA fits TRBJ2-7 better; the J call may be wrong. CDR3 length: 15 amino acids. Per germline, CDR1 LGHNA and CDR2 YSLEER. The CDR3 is CASSQDLIGNYEQYF. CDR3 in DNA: TGCGCCAGCAGCCAAGATTTGATAGGCAACTACGAGCAGTACTTC.

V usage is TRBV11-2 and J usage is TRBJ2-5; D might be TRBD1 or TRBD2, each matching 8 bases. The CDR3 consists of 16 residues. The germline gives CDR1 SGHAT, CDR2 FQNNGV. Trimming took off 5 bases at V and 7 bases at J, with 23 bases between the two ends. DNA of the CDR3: TGTGCCAGCAGCCTACGACAGGGGACTAGTTTTGGGACCCAGTACTTC. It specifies CASSLRQGTSFGTQYF.

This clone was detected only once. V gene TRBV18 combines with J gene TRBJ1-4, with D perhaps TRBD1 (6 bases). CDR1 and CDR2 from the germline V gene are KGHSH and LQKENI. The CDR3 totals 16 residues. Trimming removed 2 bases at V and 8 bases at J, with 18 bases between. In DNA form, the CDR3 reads TGTGCCAGCTCACCAGGTGGCAGGGGAAGTAAGGAAAAACTGTTTTTT. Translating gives CASSPGGRGSKEKLFF. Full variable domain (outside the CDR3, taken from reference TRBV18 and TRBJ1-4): NAGVMQNPRHLVRRRGQEARLRCSPMKGHSHVYWYRQLPEEGLKFMVYLQKENIIDESGMPKERFSAEFPKEGPSILRIQQVVRGDSAAYFCASSPGGRGSKEKLFFGSGTQLSVL.

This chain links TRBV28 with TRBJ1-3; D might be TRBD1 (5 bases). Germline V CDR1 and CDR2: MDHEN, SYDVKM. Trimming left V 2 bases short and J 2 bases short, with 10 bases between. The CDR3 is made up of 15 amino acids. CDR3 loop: CASSLQGGAGNTIYF. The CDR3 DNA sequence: TGTGCCAGCAGTTTACAGGGAGGTGCTGGAAACACCATATATTTT.

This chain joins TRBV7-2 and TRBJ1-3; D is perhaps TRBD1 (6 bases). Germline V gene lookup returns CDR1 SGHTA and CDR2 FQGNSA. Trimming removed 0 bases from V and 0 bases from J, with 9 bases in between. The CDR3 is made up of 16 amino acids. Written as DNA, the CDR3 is TGTGCCAGCAGCTTAGCTCGGACAGTCTCTGGAAACACCATATATTTT. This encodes CASSLARTVSGNTIYF.

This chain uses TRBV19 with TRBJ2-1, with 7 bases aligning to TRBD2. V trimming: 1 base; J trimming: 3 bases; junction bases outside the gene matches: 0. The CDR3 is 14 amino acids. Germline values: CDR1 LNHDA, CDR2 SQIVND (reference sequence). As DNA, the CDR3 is TGTGCCAGTAGTATAGGGACTAGCTACAATGAGCAGTTCTTC. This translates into CASSIGTSYNEQFF.

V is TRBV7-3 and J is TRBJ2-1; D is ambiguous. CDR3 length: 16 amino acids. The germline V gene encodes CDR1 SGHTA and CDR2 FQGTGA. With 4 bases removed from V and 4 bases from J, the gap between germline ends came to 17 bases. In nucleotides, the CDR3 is TGTGCCAGCAGCTACCTAGGACGGACGATTTACAATGAGCAGTTCTTC. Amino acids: CASSYLGRTIYNEQFF.

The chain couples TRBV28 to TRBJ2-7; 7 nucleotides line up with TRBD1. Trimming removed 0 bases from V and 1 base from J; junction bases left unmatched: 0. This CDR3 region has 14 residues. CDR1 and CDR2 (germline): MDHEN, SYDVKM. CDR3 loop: CASSLWTGSYEQYF. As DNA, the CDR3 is TGTGCCAGCAGTTTATGGACAGGGTCCTACGAGCAGTACTTC.

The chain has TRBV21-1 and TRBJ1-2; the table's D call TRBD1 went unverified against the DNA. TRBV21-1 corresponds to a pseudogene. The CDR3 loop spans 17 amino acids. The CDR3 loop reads CASSKGTQGELNYGYTF. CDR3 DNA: TGTGCCAGCAGCAAAGGGACGCAGGGGGAACTTAACTATGGCTACACCTTC.

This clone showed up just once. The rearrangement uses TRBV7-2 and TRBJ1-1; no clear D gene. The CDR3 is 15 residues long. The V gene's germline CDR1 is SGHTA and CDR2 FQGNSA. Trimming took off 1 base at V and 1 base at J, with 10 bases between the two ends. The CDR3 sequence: CASSLEFRTNTEAFF. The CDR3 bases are TGTGCCAGCAGCTTAGAATTCAGGACGAACACTGAAGCTTTCTTT.

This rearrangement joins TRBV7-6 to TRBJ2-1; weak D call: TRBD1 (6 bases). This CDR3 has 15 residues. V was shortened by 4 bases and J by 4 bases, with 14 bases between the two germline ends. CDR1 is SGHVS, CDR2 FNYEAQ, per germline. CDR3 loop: CASSSPYREYNEQFF. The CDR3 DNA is TGTGCCAGCAGCTCCCCTTACAGGGAGTACAATGAGCAGTTCTTC. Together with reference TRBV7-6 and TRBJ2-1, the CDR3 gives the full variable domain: GAGVSQSPRYKVTKRGQDVALRCDPISGHVSLYWYRQALGQGPEFLTYFNYEAQQDKSGLPNDRFSAERPEGSISTLTIQRTEQRDSAMYRCASSSPYREYNEQFFGPGTRLTVL.

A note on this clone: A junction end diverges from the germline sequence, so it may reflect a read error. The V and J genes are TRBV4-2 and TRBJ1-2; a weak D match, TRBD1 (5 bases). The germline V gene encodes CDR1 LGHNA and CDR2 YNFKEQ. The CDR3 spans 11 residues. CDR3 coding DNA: TGTGCCAGCAGCCAAGGGGCACAGGCCTTCTTC. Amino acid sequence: CASSQGAQAFF.

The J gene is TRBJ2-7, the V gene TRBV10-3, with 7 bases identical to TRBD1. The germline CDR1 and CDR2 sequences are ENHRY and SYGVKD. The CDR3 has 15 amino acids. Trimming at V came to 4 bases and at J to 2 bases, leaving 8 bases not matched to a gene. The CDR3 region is CAISAQGYGPYEQYF. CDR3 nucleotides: TGTGCCATCAGTGCACAGGGGTATGGGCCCTACGAGCAGTACTTC.

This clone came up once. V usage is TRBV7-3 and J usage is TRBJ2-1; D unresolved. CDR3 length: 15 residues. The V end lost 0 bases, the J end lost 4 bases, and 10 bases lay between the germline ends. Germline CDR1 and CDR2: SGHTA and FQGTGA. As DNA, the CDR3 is TGTGCCAGCAGCTTAACTTCGGTACGGTACAATGAGCAGTTCTTC. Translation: CASSLTSVRYNEQFF. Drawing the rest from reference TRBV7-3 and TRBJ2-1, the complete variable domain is GAGVSQTPSNKVTEKGKYVELRCDPISGHTALYWYRQSLGQGPEFLIYFQGTGAADDSGLPNDRFFAVRPEGSVSTLKIQRTERGDSAVYLCASSLTSVRYNEQFFGPGTRLTVL.

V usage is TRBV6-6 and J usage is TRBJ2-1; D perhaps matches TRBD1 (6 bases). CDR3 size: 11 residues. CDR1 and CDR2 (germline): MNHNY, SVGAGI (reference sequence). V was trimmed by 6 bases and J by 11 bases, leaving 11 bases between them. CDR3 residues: CASSSDRKQFF. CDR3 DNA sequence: TGTGCCAGCAGCTCTGACAGGAAGCAGTTCTTC.

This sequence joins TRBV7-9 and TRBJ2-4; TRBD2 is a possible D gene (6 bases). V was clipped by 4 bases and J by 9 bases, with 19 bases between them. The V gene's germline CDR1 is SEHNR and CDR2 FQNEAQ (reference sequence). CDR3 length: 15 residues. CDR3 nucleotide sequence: TGTGCCAGCAGCTCGGGCCTGGGGCTGGAGGGCATTCAGTACTTC. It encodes CASSSGLGLEGIQYF.

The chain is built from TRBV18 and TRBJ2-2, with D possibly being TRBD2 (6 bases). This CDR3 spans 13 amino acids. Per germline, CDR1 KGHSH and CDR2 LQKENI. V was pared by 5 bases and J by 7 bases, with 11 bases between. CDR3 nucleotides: TGTGCCAGCTCATCTAAGGGAGGCGGGGAGCTGTTTTTT. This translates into CASSSKGGGELFF.

The CDR3 is CASSLGRDRGGKNIQYF. DNA for the CDR3: TGTGCCAGCAGCTTGGGTCGGGACAGGGGAGGCAAAAACATTCAGTACTTC. The rearrangement links TRBV5-4 to TRBJ2-4, with 10 bases lining up with TRBD1. V lost 0 bases to trimming and J lost 3 bases; unmatched junction nucleotides: 6. This CDR3 spans 17 amino acids. Germline assignment: CDR1 SGHNT and CDR2 YYREEE (reference sequence).